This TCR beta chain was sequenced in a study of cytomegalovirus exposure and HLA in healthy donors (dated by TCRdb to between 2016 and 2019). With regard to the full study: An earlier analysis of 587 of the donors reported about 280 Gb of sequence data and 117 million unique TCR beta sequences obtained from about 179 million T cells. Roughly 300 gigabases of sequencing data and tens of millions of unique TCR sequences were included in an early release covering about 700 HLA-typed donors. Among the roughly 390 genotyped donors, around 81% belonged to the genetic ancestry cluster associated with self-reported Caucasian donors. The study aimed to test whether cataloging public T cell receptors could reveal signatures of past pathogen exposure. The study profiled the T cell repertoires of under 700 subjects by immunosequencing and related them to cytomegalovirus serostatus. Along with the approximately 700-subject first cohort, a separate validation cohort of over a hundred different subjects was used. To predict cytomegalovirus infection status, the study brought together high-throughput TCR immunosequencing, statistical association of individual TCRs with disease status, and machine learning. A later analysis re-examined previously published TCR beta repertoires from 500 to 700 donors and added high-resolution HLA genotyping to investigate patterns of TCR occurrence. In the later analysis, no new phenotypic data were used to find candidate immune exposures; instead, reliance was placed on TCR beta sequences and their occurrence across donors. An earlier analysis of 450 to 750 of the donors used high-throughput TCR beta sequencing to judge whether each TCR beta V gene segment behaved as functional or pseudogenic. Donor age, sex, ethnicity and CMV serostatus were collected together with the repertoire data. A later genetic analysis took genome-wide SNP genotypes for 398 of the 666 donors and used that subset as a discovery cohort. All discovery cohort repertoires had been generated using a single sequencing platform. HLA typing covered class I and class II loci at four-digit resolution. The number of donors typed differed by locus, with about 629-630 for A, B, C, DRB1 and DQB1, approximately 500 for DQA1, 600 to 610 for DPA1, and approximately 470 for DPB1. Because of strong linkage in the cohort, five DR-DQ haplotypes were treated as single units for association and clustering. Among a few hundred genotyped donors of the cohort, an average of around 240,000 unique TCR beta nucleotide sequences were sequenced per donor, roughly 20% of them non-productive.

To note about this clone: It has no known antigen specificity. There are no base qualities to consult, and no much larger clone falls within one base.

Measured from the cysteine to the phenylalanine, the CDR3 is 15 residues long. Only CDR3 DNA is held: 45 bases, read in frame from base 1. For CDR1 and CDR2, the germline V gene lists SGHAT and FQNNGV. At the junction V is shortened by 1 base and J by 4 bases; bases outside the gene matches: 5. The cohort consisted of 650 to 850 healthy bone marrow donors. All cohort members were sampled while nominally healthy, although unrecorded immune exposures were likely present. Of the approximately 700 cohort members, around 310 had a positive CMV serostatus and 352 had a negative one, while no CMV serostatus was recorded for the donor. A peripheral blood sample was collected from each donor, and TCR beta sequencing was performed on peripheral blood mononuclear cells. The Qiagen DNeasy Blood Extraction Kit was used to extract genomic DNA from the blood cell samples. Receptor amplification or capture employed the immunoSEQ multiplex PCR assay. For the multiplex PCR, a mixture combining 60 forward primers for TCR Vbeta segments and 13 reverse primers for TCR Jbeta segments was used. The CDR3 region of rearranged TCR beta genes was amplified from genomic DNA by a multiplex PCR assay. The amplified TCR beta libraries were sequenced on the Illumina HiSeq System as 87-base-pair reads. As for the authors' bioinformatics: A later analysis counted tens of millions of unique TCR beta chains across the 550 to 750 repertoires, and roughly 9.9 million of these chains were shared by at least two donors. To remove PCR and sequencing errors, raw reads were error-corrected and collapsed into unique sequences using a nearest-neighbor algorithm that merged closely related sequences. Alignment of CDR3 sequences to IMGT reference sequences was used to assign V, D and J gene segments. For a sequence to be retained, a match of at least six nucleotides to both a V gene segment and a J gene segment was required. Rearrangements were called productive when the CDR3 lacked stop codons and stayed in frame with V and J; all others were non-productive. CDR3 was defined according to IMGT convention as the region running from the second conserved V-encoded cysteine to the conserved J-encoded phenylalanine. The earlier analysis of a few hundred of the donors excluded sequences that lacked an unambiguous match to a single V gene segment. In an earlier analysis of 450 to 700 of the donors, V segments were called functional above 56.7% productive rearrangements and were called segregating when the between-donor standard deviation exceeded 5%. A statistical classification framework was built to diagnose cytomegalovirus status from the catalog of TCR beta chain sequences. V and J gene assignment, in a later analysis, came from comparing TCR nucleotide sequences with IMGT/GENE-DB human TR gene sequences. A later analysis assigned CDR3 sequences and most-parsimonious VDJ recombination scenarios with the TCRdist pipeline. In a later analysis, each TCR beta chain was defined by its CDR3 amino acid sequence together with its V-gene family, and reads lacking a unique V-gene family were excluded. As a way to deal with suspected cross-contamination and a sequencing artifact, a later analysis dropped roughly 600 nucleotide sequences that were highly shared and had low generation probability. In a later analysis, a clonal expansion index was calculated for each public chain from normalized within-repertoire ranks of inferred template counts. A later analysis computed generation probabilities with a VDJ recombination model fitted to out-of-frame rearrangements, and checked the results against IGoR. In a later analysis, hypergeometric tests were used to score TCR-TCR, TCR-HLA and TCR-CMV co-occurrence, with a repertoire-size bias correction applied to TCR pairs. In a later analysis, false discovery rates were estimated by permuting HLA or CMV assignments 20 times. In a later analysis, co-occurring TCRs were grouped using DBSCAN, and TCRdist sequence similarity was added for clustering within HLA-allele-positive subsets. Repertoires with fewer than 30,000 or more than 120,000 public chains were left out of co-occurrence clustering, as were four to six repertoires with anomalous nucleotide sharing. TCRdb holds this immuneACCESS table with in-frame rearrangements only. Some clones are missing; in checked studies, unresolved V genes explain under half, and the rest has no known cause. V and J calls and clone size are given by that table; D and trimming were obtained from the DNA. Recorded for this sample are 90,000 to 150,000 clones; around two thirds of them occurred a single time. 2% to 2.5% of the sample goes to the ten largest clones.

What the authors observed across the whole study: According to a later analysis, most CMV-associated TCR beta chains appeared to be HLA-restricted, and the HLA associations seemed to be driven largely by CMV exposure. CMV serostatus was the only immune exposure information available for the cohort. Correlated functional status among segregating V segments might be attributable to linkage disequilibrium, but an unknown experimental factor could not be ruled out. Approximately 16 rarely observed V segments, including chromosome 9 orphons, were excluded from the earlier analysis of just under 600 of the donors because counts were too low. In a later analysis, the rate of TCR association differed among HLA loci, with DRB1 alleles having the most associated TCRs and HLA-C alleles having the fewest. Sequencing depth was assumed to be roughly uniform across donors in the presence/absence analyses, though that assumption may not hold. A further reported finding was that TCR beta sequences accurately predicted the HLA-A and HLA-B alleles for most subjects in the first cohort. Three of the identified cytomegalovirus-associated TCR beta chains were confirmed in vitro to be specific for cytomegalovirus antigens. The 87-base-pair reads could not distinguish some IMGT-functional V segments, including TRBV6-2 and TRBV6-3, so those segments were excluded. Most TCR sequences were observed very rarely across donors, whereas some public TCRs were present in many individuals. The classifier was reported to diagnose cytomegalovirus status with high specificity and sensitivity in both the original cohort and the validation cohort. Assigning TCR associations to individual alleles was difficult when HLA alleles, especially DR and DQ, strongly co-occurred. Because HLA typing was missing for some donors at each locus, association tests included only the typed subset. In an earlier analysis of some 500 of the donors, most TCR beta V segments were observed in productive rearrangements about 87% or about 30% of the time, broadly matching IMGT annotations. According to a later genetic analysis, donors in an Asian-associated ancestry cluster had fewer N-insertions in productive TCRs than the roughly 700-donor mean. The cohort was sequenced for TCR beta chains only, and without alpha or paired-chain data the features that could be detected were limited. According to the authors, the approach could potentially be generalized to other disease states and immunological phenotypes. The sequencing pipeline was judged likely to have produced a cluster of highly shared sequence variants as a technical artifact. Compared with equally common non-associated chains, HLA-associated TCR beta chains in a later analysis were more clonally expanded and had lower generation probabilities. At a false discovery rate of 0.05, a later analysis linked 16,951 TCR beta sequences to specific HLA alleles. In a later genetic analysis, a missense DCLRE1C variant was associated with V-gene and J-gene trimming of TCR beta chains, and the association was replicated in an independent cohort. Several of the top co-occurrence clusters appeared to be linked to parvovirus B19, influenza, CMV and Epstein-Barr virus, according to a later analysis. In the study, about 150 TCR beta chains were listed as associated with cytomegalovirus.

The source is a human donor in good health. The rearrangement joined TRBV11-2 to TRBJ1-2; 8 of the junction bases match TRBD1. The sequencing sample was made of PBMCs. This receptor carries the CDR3 CASSLGQGNPYGYTF. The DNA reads TGTGCCAGCAGCTTAGGACAGGGGAACCCCTATGGCTACACCTTC.